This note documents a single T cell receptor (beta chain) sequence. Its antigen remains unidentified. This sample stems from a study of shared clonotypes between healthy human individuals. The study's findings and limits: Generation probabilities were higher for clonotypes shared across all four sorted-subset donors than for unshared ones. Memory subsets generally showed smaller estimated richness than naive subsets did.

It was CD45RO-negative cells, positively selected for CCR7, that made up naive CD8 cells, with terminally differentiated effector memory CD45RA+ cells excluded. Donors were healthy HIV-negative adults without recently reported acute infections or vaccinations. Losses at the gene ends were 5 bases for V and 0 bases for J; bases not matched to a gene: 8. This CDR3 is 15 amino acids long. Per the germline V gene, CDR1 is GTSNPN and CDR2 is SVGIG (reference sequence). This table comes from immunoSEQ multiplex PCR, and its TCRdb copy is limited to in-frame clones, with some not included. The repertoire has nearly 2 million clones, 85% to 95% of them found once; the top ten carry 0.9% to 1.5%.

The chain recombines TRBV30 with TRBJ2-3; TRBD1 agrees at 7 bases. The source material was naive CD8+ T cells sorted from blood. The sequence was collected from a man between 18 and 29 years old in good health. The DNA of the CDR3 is TGTGCCTGGCATGGGACAGTGGATAGCACAGATACGCAGTATTTT. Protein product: CAWHGTVDSTDTQYF.